This T cell receptor (beta chain) was recovered during a study of neurological immune-mediated disorders. Healthy control participants comprised blood bank volunteers in Maryland, USA. One entry per CDR3 protein results from TCRdb running MiXCR on the 5' RACE reads. This table has 16,000 or so distinct CDR3 sequences, roughly 10% appearing once. This clonotype was counted ten times or more. Trimming at V came to 2 bases and at J to 3 bases, leaving 2 bases not matched to a gene. CDR1 is SGHRS and CDR2 is YFSETQ in the germline V gene. The CDR3 spans 14 residues. The rearrangement joins TRBV5-1 to TRBJ2-7; TRBD2 matches 10 bases. The sample consisted of CD8+ T cells from blood. The TCR comes from a man between 45 and 60 years old in good health. CDR3 residues: CASSLRTSGYEQYF. In DNA form, the CDR3 reads TGCGCCAGCAGCTTAAGGACTAGCGGCTACGAGCAGTACTTC.